These T cell receptor beta chains were read from a single sample in a study of cytomegalovirus exposure and HLA in healthy donors. Assay used: immunoSEQ multiplex PCR; TCRdb lists only in-frame clones, some missing. The sample has more than 95,000 clones; around 77% are singletons. The sample was PBMCs. These receptors originate from a man aged 45-60 years in good health and CMV-seropositive. The CDR3 runs from the conserved cysteine through the conserved F or W. The order of the fields is clone size, CDR3 length, D gene, V gene, J gene, CDR3 DNA, CDR3 protein. The D gene is left open where the match is weak. For some rows the clone size is stated as once, few or many, or as a class when expanded; others skip it.

.,14,.,TRBV5-5,TRBJ2-7,TGTGCCAGCAGCTTGGCTTTGAGCGACTACGAGCAGTACTTC,CASSLALSDYEQYF
.,15,.,TRBV6-5,TRBJ2-7,TGTGCCAGCAGCTCACCCTTTCGCAGATTTTACGAGCAGTACTTC,CASSSPFRRFYEQYF
.,13,.,TRBV7-2,TRBJ1-2,TGTGCCAGCAGCTTAGGCAGGAACTATGGCTACACCTTC,CASSLGRNYGYTF
.,13,.,TRBV29-1,TRBJ1-2,TGCAGCGTTGAAGCAGGGCCTAACTATGGCTACACCTTC,CSVEAGPNYGYTF
few,13,.,TRBV5-1,TRBJ1-2,TGCGCCAGCAGCTTCGGAGATGGCTATGGCTACACCTTC,CASSFGDGYGYTF
.,16,TRBD1,TRBV15,TRBJ2-7,TGTGCCACCAGCAGAGAAGGGACAGGCACTACCTACGAGCAGTACTTC,CATSREGTGTTYEQYF
many,15,.,TRBV2,TRBJ2-5,TGTGCCAGCAGGAGGGGGAAGGCTTTGGGGGAGACCCAGTACTTC,CASRRGKALGETQYF
.,14,TRBD1,TRBV6-5,TRBJ1-2,TGTGCCAGCAGTTACAGCGAGGGGGCGGGTGGCTACACCTTC,CASSYSEGAGGYTF
once,15,.,TRBV6-5,TRBJ2-5,TGTGCCAGCAGTGGAACGACTTGGTACCAAGAGACCCAGTACTTC,CASSGTTWYQETQYF
.,14,.,TRBV7-2,TRBJ1-6,TGTGCCAGCAGCTTAGTGAGGGAAAGCTCACCCCTCCACTTT,CASSLVRESSPLHF
.,18,.,TRBV4-3,TRBJ1-2,TGCGCCAGCAGCCAAGATCTGTGGGGGGTCGGCTCCGGGGGTGGCTACACCTTC,CASSQDLWGVGSGGGYTF
few,13,.,TRBV27,TRBJ1-1,TGTGCCAGCAGTTTCACTATGGGCACTGAAGCTTTCTTT,CASSFTMGTEAFF
.,17,TRBD2,TRBV19,TRBJ2-1,TGTGCAAGTAGTATAGATGCAACGGGAGGGGCCTACAATGAGCAGTTCTTC,CASSIDATGGAYNEQFF
.,18,.,TRBV13,TRBJ2-1,TGTGCCAGCAGCTTAAGTCCAGGATGGGCGGGGTCCTACAATGAGCAGTTCTTC,CASSLSPGWAGSYNEQFF
.,13,.,TRBV11-1,TRBJ2-1,TGTGCCAGCAGCGCCGACAGGTACAATGAGCAGTTCTTC,CASSADRYNEQFF
.,12,.,TRBV6-5,TRBJ2-7,TGTGCCAGCAGTTCCGCGGGGAGTGAGCAGTACTTC,CASSSAGSEQYF
.,13,.,TRBV2,TRBJ1-1,TGTGCCAGCAGTGAAACCACGAGGACTGAAGCTTTCTTT,CASSETTRTEAFF
.,16,.,TRBV15,TRBJ2-1,TGTGCCACCAGCAGGGGGGGTAACGGTGCCTACAATGAGCAGTTCTTC,CATSRGGNGAYNEQFF